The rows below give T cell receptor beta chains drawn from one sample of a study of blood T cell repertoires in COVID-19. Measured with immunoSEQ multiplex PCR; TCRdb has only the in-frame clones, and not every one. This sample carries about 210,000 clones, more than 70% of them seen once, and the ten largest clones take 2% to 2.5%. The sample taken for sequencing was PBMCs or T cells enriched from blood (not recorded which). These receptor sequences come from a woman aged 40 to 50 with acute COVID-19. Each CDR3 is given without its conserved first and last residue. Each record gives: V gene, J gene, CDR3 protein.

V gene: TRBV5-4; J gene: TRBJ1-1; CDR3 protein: ASSPFSGGPNTEAF
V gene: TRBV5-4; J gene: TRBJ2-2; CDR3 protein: ASSLASQGRAGELF
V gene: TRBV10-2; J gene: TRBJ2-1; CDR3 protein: ASRSSGGDSSYNEQF
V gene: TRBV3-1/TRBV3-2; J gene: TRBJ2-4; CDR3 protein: ASSQYADAKNIQY
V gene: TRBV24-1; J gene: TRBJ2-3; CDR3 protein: ATSDPGLAGVSTDTQY
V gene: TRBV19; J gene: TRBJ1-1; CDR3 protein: ASSIGRGGHTNTEAF
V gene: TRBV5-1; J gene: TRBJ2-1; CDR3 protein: ASSMGLAGARNEQF
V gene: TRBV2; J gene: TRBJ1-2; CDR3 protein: ASSEAGGLRGYT
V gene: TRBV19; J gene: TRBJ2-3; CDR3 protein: ASSIIGAISTDTQY
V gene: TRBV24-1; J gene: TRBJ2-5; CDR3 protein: ATSDFGGQETQY
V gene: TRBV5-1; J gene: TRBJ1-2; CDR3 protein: ASSLGDSPYGYT
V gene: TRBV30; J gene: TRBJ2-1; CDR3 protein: AWTGTSGRTFYNEQF
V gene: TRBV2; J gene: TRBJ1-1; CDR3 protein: ASSDPGQGKTEAF
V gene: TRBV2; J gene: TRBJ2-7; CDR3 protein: ASSEGRGSTAYEQY
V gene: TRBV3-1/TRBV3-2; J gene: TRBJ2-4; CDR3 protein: ASSQLGTSGALAKNIQY
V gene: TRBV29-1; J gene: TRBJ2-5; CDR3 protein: SVERGETQY
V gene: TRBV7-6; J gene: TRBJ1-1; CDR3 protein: ASSLLPYGEAEAF
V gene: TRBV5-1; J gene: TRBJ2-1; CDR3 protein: ASSLEPSGTNEQF
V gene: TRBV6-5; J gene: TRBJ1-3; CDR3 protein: ASSYSTGSGNTIY
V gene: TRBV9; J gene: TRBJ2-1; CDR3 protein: ASSSDRSSYNEQF
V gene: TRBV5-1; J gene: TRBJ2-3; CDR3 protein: ASSLEGGSTDTQY
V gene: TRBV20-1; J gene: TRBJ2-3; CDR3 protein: SASLLATTDTQY
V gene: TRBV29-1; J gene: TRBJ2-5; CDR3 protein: SAGQFQETQY
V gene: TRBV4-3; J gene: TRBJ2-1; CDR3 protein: ASSQRLAIEQF
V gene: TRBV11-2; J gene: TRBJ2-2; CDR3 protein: ASSFDRVTGELF
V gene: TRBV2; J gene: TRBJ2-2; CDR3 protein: ASRTGNTGELF
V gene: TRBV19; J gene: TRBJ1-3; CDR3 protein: ASLQGTGNTIY
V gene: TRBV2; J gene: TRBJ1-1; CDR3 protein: ASSEGGRGGTEAF
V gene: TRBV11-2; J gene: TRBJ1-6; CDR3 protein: ASSLDLRGFSYNSPLH
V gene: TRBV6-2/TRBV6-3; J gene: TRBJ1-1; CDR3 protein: ASSRSGQGRSAF
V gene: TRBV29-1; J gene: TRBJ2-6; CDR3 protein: SVLQGDRSGANVLT
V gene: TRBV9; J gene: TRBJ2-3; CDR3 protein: ASSPSLGFSGGADTQY
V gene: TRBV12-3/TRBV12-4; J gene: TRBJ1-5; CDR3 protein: ASSPGLNQPQH
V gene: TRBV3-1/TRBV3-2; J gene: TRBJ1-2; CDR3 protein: ASSQSDRAHGYT
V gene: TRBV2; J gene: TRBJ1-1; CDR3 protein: ASRTGNTEAF
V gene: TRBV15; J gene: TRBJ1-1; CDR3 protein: ATSRPTGVGTEAF
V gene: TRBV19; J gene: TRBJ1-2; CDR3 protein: ASSSDRIYGYT
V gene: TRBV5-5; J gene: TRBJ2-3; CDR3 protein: ASLPPGPGRTDTQY
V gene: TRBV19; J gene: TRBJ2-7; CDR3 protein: ASSILQDEQY
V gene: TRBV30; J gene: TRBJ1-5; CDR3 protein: AWEQGSNQPQH